Each of the 23 T cell receptor beta chains below was sequenced from the same sample in a study of T cell changes during pregnancy in multiple sclerosis. TCRdb keeps only in-frame clones here, not all; method: immunoSEQ multiplex PCR. This sample has around 51,000 clones, with just over 90% found just once. The source material was peripheral blood, sampled in the second trimester of pregnancy. These receptors were obtained from a female donor with multiple sclerosis, enrolled in a pregnancy study.

This chain uses TRBV18 with TRBJ1-1; perhaps TRBD1 as D (6 bases). CDR1 KGHSH and CDR2 LQKENI come from the germline V gene. There are 15 residues in the CDR3. Trimming stripped 1 base from V and 5 bases from J, with 14 bases between. DNA of the CDR3: TGTGCCAGCTCACCACTTTCTGGGGGCAATACTGAAGCTTTCTTT. Its translation: CASSPLSGGNTEAFF.

V and J are TRBV30 and TRBJ1-6; D unclear. The V gene's germline CDR1 is GTSNPN and CDR2 SVGIG (reference sequence). Trimming took off 2 bases at V and 8 bases at J, with 10 bases between the two ends. CDR3 size: 13 residues. The DNA of the CDR3 is TGTGCCTGGAGTAGGCCAGGTGATTCACCCCTCCACTTT. This encodes CAWSRPGDSPLHF. Together with reference TRBV30 and TRBJ1-6, the CDR3 gives the full variable domain: SQTIHQWPATLVQPVGSPLSLECTVEGTSNPNLYWYRQAAGRGLQLLFYSVGIGQISSEVPQNLSASRPQDRQFILSSKKLLLSDSGFYLCAWSRPGDSPLHFGNGTRLTVT.

The chain combines TRBV7-2 with TRBJ2-7; the match to TRBD1 covers 9 bases. The V gene's germline CDR1 is SGHTA and CDR2 FQGNSA. V shed 4 bases and J 4 bases; nucleotides not matched to a gene: 2. The length of the CDR3 is 13 residues. The DNA for the CDR3 is TGTGCCAGCAGCTCGGACAGGGGTTACGAGCAGTACTTC. Amino acids: CASSSDRGYEQYF.

In this sample, this clone turned up once. The chain links TRBV6-5 to TRBJ2-7; 8 bases map to TRBD1. V dropped 6 bases and J dropped 0; count of bases not matched to a gene: 7. The CDR3 extends over 15 amino acids. Germline V gene data show CDR1 as MNHEY and CDR2 as SVGAGI. The CDR3 nucleotides are TGTGCCAGCAGCCGTACGGGACAGGTCTCCTACGAGCAGTACTTC. Translated, it gives CASSRTGQVSYEQYF.

This clone has just a few counts. J is TRBJ1-3 and V is TRBV7-6, with D possibly TRBD1 on 5 matching bases. With 0 bases removed from V and 0 bases from J, the gap between germline ends came to 9 bases. The CDR3 length is 16 residues. The V gene's germline CDR1 is SGHVS and CDR2 FNYEAQ. CDR3 loop: CASSLARAHSGNTIYF. In DNA form, the CDR3 reads TGTGCCAGCAGCTTAGCCAGGGCCCACTCTGGAAACACCATATATTTT.

The V and J genes are TRBV7-2 and TRBJ2-2, with a possible D match to TRBD2 (5 bases). CDR3 length equals 13 residues. Germline V CDR1 and CDR2: SGHTA, FQGNSA. Trimming removed 11 bases at V and 0 bases at J, with 10 bases between. CDR3 sequence (DNA): TGTGCCCGACTAAGCCCGAACACCGGGGAGCTGTTTTTT. It yields the protein CARLSPNTGELFF.

The CDR3 protein is CASSLHSPNYGYTF. CDR3 DNA: TGTGCCAGCAGTTTACACAGCCCTAACTATGGCTACACCTTC. The chain employs TRBV27 and TRBJ1-2, with D unclear. The CDR3 contains 14 residues. CDR1 and CDR2 from the germline V gene are MNHEY and SMNVEV (reference sequence). Trimming left V 2 bases short and J 0 bases short, with 7 bases between.

The V call is TRBV6-1, the J call TRBJ2-7, with a possible D match to TRBD2 (6 bases). The germline V gene has CDR1 MNHNS and CDR2 SASEGT. This CDR3 region has 15 residues. Trimming left V 3 bases short and J 0 bases short, with 12 bases between. CDR3 in DNA: TGTGCCAGCAGTGATAGGGACTGGAGCTCCTACGAGCAGTACTTC. Amino acids: CASSDRDWSSYEQYF.

In its sample, this clone was seen once. The rearrangement joins TRBV23-1 to TRBJ2-6; the match to TRBD1 covers 9 bases. TRBV23-1 is marked as an open reading frame, function uncertain. V shed 7 bases, J shed 9 bases, and the junction held 13 bases outside the gene matches. CDR3 size: 16 residues. Here the CDR3 reads CASIQKWGQGGNVLTF. The CDR3, as DNA: TGCGCCAGCATCCAAAAATGGGGACAGGGAGGCAACGTCCTGACTTTC.

This sequence joins TRBV4-3 and TRBJ2-5; no reliable D call. The J call may be in error: the DNA end matches TRBJ2-7 better. This CDR3 spans 17 amino acids. Germline assignment: CDR1 LGHNA and CDR2 YSLEER. CDR3 sequence: CASSQESSEMNPYEQYF. The CDR3 nucleotides read TGCGCCAGCAGCCAAGAATCTTCGGAGATGAATCCCTACGAGCAGTACTTC.

In its sample, this clone was seen once. V is TRBV7-8 and J is TRBJ1-5; no clear D. Per the germline V gene, CDR1 is SGHVS and CDR2 is FQNEAQ. The CDR3 has 13 amino acids. Trimming removed 2 bases from V and 6 bases from J, with 8 bases in between. CDR3 amino acids: CASSLLPFQPQHF. CDR3 DNA: TGTGCCAGCAGCTTACTACCGTTTCAGCCCCAGCATTTT.

This chain connects TRBV18 to TRBJ2-7; TRBD2 aligns across 8 bases. CDR1 KGHSH and CDR2 LQKENI come from the germline V gene. The CDR3 loop spans 15 amino acids. The J segment lost 5 bases and the V segment lost 5 bases, leaving 11 bases of the junction unmatched. The CDR3 sequence: CASSSASGFINEQYF. In nucleotides, the CDR3 is TGTGCCAGCTCATCCGCTAGCGGGTTCATCAACGAGCAGTACTTC.

V usage is TRBV6-6 and J usage is TRBJ2-1; D possibly corresponds to TRBD2 (5 bases). The CDR3 is made up of 14 amino acids. CDR1 and CDR2 (germline): MNHNY, SVGAGI (reference sequence). Between the trimmed V and J ends, which lost 5 bases and 0 bases, there was a span of 8 bases. For the CDR3, the DNA is TGTGCCAGCAGTGCCCGGGGCTCCTACAATGAGCAGTTCTTC. Protein sequence: CASSARGSYNEQFF.

This sequence joins TRBV28 and TRBJ2-7, with D tentatively TRBD2 (5 bases). The germline CDR1 and CDR2 sequences are MDHEN and SYDVKM. The CDR3 consists of 15 residues. Between the trimmed V and J ends, which lost 3 bases and 6 bases, there was a span of 18 bases. CDR3 in amino acids: CASSLISNIGGEQYF. The DNA of the CDR3 is TGTGCCAGCAGTTTGATATCGAATATTGGAGGCGAGCAGTACTTC.

The chain links TRBV4-3 to TRBJ2-7; the D gene is possibly TRBD1 (6 bases). The germline gives CDR1 LGHNA, CDR2 YSLEER. The CDR3 is made up of 15 amino acids. V was clipped by 0 bases and J by 3 bases, with 12 bases between them. The CDR3 loop is CASSQDIAGDYEQYF. The CDR3 nucleotides read TGCGCCAGCAGCCAAGATATTGCAGGGGACTACGAGCAGTACTTC.

The V gene is TRBV19, the J gene TRBJ1-2; TRBD1 is a possible D gene (5 bases). CDR1 and CDR2 from the germline V gene are LNHDA and SQIVND (reference sequence). The CDR3 sequence is 15 residues long. V lost 5 bases and J 3 bases, leaving 16 bases between the germline ends. The chain's CDR3 is CASSRDLRDHYGYTF. As DNA, the CDR3 is TGTGCCAGTAGTCGGGACTTAAGGGATCACTATGGCTACACCTTC. The full variable domain, rest sourced from reference TRBV19 and TRBJ1-2, is DGGITQSPKYLFRKEGQNVTLSCEQNLNHDAMYWYRQDPGQGLRLIYYSQIVNDFQKGDIAEGYSVSREKKESFPLTVTSAQKNPTAFYLCASSRDLRDHYGYTFGSGTRLTVV.

The chain is built from TRBV4-1 and TRBJ2-6; 8 bases line up with TRBD1. V dropped 3 bases and J dropped 4; count of bases not matched to a gene: 5. CDR1 and CDR2 (germline): MGHRA, YSYEKL. The CDR3 consists of 16 residues. In DNA form, the CDR3 reads TGCGCCAGCAGCCACGAGACAGGGGTCGGGGCCAACGTCCTGACTTTC. This sequence encodes CASSHETGVGANVLTF.

The rearrangement joins TRBV7-2 to TRBJ2-5; TRBD2 is a possible D gene (6 bases). The germline CDR1 and CDR2 sequences are SGHTA and FQGNSA. The CDR3 runs 14 residues. Trimming took 1 base from V and 5 from J, leaving 11 bases between them. CDR3 sequence (DNA): TGTGCCAGCAGCTTAGGGGGCGCGGGGGAGACCCAGTACTTC. Its translation is CASSLGGAGETQYF.

The table lists this clone with a count of one. The CDR3 loop reads CSVRGEGAVAFF. The CDR3 DNA reads TGCAGCGTTAGGGGTGAGGGGGCGGTAGCTTTCTTT. The chain has TRBV29-1 and TRBJ1-1; TRBD1 matches at 7 bases. CDR1 SQVTM and CDR2 ANQGSEA come from the germline V gene. The CDR3 covers 12 residues. The trim removed 5 bases at V and 10 bases at J, leaving 10 bases unmatched.

The gene calls are TRBV7-2 and TRBJ2-7; weak D call: TRBD2 (5 bases). Germline CDR1 reads SGHTA; CDR2 reads FQGNSA. V was cut by 3 bases and J by 7 bases, with 16 bases left in between. The CDR3 consists of 14 residues. In DNA, the CDR3 is TGTGCCAGCAGCTTGGCGGGCCGGGAACGGGAGCAGTACTTC. It specifies CASSLAGREREQYF.

The chain uses TRBV7-2 and TRBJ2-3; 7 bases are shared with TRBD2. CDR1 and CDR2 from the germline V gene are SGHTA and FQGNSA. V lost 3 bases to trimming and J lost 4 bases; unmatched junction nucleotides: 4. This CDR3 is 14 amino acids long. The CDR3 region is CASSFGGRSDTQYF. Here the CDR3 DNA reads TGTGCCAGCAGCTTCGGCGGGAGATCAGATACGCAGTATTTT.

This sequence joins TRBV5-6 and TRBJ2-1; TRBD2 aligns across 7 bases. This CDR3 comprises 15 residues. Trimming cost V 8 bases and J 6 bases; bases outside gene matches: 14. The germline V gene has CDR1 SGHDT and CDR2 YYEEEE. The CDR3: CASRRWLAEFNEQFF. CDR3 sequence (DNA): TGTGCCAGTCGTCGGTGGCTAGCGGAATTCAATGAGCAGTTCTTC.

The chain recombines TRBV19 with TRBJ2-7; 9 nucleotides line up with TRBD2. Germline values: CDR1 LNHDA, CDR2 SQIVND (reference sequence). The CDR3 extends over 15 amino acids. The V and J ends lost 1 base and 7 bases, in that order; junction bases with no gene match: 8. CDR3 in amino acids: CASSIGSGRSGEQYF. For the CDR3, the DNA is TGTGCCAGTAGTATAGGCAGCGGGAGGTCGGGAGAGCAGTACTTC. Supplemented by reference TRBV19 and TRBJ2-7, the full variable domain reads DGGITQSPKYLFRKEGQNVTLSCEQNLNHDAMYWYRQDPGQGLRLIYYSQIVNDFQKGDIAEGYSVSREKKESFPLTVTSAQKNPTAFYLCASSIGSGRSGEQYFGPGTRLTVT.